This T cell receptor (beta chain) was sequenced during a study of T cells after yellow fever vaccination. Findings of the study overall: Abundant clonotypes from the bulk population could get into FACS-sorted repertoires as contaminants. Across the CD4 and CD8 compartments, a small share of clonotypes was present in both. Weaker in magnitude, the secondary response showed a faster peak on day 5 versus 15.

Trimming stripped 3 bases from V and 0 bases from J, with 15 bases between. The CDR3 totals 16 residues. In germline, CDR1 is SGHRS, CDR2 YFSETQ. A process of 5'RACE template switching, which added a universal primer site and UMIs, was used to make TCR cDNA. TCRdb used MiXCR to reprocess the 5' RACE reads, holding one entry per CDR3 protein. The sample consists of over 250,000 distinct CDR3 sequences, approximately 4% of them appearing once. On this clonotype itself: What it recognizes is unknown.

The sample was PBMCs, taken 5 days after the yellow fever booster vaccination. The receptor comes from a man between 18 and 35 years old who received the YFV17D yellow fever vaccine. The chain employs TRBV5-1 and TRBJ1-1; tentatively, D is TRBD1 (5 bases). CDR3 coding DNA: TGCGCCAGCAGCTCATCTCTCCGGGGCCTGAACACTGAAGCTTTCTTT. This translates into CASSSSLRGLNTEAFF.